The T cell receptor beta chain described here comes from a study of CD8 T cells in ankylosing spondylitis. Study observations and caveats: Reactive arthritis synovial fluid and blood previously showed some of these motif variants.

The CDR3 totals 12 residues. Looked up from germline, CDR1 is DFQATT and CDR2 is SNEGSKA (reference sequence). V was cut by 5 bases and J by 0 bases, with 7 bases left in between. This clonotype was seen more than once but under ten times. Its antigen is undetermined. From the 5' RACE reads, TCRdb called clonotypes with MiXCR, one entry per CDR3 protein. The table lists approximately 250,000 distinct CDR3 sequences, roughly 25% of them singletons. Sequencing input: blood, either unsorted or a sorted T cell fraction (not recorded which). The origin of this receptor is a male donor with ankylosing spondylitis or in good health (not recorded which). The chain uses TRBV20-1 and TRBJ1-1; no clear D. DNA of the CDR3: TGCAGTGCTGCAAGAATGAACACTGAAGCTTTCTTT. It codes for CSAARMNTEAFF.